Detailed here is one T cell receptor beta chain. The data were produced by immunoSEQ multiplex PCR, yet TCRdb's version contains in-frame clones alone and is incomplete. The table records more than 90,000 clones, roughly 90% of them present only once. Germline V lookup: CDR1 LNHDA, CDR2 SQIVND (reference sequence). The CDR3 length is 15 residues. Trimming removed 5 bases from V and 5 bases from J; junction bases left unmatched: 5. The sample is drawn from a study of T cell changes during pregnancy in multiple sclerosis. The chain uses TRBV19 and TRBJ2-7; TRBD2 aligns across 14 bases. The receptor was isolated from a female donor with multiple sclerosis, enrolled in a pregnancy study. Sequenced here: peripheral blood, sampled in the first trimester of pregnancy. Here the CDR3 reads CASSLGLAGGHEQYF. The CDR3, as DNA: TGTGCCAGTAGTCTTGGACTAGCGGGAGGCCACGAGCAGTACTTC.